This TCR beta chain is from a study of neurological immune-mediated disorders. Study-wide results and limits: Expanded clones shared no identical CDR3 amino acid sequences across subjects, which suggested private TCR-beta repertoires in all groups.

Described time point: longitudinal time-point 2. About this clonotype itself: The antigen remains undetermined.

The cDNA came from 5'RACE, which used 10-nucleotide random UMIs. TCRdb fed the 5' RACE reads into MiXCR, producing one record per CDR3 protein. The data hold fewer than 60,000 distinct CDR3 sequences, with roughly 14% observed a single time. CDR3 length: 16 residues. V lost 0 bases, J lost 6 bases, and 8 bases stayed unmatched. Germline CDR1 LGHNA, CDR2 YSLEER. The sequenced material came from PBMCs. This clonotype was sampled from a male donor with HTLV-1-associated myelopathy (HAM/TSP). This rearrangement joins TRBV4-3 to TRBJ1-2, with 9 bases aligning to TRBD1. CDR3 nucleotide sequence: TGCGCCAGCAGCCAAGATTTACAGGGGGCGCGAGATGGCTACACCTTC. Its protein product is CASSQDLQGARDGYTF.